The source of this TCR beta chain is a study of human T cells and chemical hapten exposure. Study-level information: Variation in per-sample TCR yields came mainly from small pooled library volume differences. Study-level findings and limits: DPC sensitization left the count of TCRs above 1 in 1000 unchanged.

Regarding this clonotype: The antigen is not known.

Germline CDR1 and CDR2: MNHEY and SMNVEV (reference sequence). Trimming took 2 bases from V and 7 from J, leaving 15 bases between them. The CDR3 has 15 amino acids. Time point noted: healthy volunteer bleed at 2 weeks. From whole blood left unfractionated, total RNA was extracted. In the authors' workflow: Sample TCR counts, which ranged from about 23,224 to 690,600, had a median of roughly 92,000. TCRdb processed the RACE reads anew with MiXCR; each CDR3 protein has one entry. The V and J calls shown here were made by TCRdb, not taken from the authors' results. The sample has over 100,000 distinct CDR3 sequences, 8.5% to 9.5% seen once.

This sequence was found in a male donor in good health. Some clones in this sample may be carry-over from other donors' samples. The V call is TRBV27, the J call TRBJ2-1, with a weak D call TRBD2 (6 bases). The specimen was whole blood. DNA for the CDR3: TGTGCCAGCAGTTTACGCGGGGTCCCGCTTAATGAGCAGTTCTTC. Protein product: CASSLRGVPLNEQFF.